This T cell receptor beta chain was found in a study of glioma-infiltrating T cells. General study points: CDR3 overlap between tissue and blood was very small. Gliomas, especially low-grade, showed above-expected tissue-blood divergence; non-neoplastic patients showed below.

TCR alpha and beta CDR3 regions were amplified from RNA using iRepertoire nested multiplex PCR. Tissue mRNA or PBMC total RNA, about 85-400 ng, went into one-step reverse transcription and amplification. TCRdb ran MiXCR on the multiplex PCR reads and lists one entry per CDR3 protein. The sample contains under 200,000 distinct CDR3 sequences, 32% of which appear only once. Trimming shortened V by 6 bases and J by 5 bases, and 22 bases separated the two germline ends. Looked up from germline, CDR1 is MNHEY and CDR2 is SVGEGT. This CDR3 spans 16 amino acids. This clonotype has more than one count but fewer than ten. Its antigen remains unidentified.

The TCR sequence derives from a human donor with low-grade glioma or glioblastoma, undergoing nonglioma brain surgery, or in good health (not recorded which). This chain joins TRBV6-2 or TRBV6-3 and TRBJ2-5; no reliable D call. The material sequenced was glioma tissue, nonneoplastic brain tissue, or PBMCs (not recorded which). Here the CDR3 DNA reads TGTGCCAGCAGCCTAGGATGGGCTAACGTCCGGGAGACCCAGTACTTC. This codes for CASSLGWANVRETQYF.